A single sample is the source of the 10 T cell receptor beta chains below, sequenced in a study of esophageal squamous cell carcinoma under preoperative chemotherapy. Each CDR3 protein is one row after TCRdb ran MiXCR on the PCR reads. The sample records over 9,500 distinct CDR3 sequences, around 50% being singletons. Regarding time point: before preoperative PTX-NDP chemotherapy. Specimen collection occurred from a patient given preoperative chemotherapy. The receptor set was obtained from a human donor with esophageal squamous cell carcinoma. The donor label of this sample is uncertain.

In its sample, this clonotype was seen a few times. The V and J genes are TRBV3-1 and TRBJ2-1, with a tentative D call TRBD1 (6 bases). This CDR3 region has 17 residues. The V gene's germline CDR1 is LGHDT and CDR2 YNNKEL (reference sequence). V lost 3 bases and J lost 9, with 24 bases in between. CDR3 DNA: TGTGCCAGCAGCCAGCGGACCCCGGGGCAGGGGCTCGGTGAGCAGTTCTTC. It encodes CASSQRTPGQGLGEQFF.

The V call is TRBV6-1, the J call TRBJ2-4, with D perhaps assigned TRBD1 or TRBD2 (5 bases each). The V end was cut by 8 bases, the J end by 8 bases, with 16 bases between. Germline CDR1 MNHNS, CDR2 SASEGT. This CDR3 spans 13 amino acids. The DNA of the CDR3 is TGTGCCAGCGGTCTGGGACCCCGAGACATTCAGTACTTC. It is translated as CASGLGPRDIQYF.

J is TRBJ2-4 and V is TRBV7-6; TRBD2 might be the D (5 bases). CDR1 is SGHVS and CDR2 is FNYEAQ in the germline V gene. The length of the CDR3 is 13 residues. V was pared by 5 bases and J by 8 bases, with 13 bases between. This CDR3 is CASSRTNGDIQYF. The DNA for the CDR3 is TGTGCCAGCAGCCGGACCAACGGGGACATTCAGTACTTC.

The rearrangement joins TRBV6-1 to TRBJ2-4, with D possibly being TRBD1 or TRBD2 (5 bases each). Germline CDR1 MNHNS, CDR2 SASEGT. The CDR3 consists of 16 residues. V lost 8 bases, J lost 13 bases, and 30 bases lay in between. The CDR3: CASGEFGGSYQDTQYF. In DNA form, the CDR3 reads TGTGCCAGCGGGGAATTTGGGGGAAGTTACCAAGATACCCAGTACTTC.

This clonotype was counted ten times or more. The chain couples TRBV12-3 or TRBV12-4 to TRBJ2-1; D unclear. The DNA matches TRBJ2-7 better at its end, which makes the J call doubtful. The CDR3 is made up of 12 amino acids. CDR3 in amino acids: CASSSRAREQYF. As DNA, the CDR3 is TGTGCCAGCAGTTCAAGGGCGCGTGAGCAGTACTTC.

The V call is TRBV6-5, the J call TRBJ2-3; 10 bases agree with TRBD2. This CDR3 comprises 15 residues. The V gene's germline CDR1 is MNHEY and CDR2 SVGAGI. V gave up 4 bases and J gave up 5 bases; unmatched junction bases: 6. CDR3 nucleotides: TGTGCCAGCAGTTCTAGCGGGAGAGCTAAAGATACGCAGTATTTT. This sequence encodes CASSSSGRAKDTQYF.

For this clonotype: At one end the junction does not follow the germline gene, possibly because of a read error. This chain links TRBV6-1 with TRBJ2-5, with D maybe TRBD2 (5 bases). The CDR3 is 14 amino acids. CDR1 is MNHNS and CDR2 is SASEGT in the germline V gene. This CDR3 is CASSEAGGPETQYF. In nucleotides, the CDR3 is TGTGCGAGCAGTGAGGCCGGAGGCCCAGAGACGCAGTACTTC.

The CDR3 reads CASSQEQREYGYTF. CDR3 sequence (DNA): TGCGCCAGCAGCCAGGAACAGAGAGAGTATGGCTACACCTTC. The chain uses TRBV4-1 and TRBJ1-2, with no clear D. The V end was cut by 3 bases, the J end by 5 bases, with 13 bases between. The germline V gene has CDR1 MGHRA and CDR2 YSYEKL. There are 14 residues in the CDR3.

Many counts were recorded for this clonotype. The chain carries TRBV6-1 and TRBJ2-1; 9 positions match TRBD1. The better agreement between TRBJ2-5 and the DNA end casts doubt on the J call. Looked up from germline, CDR1 is MNHNS and CDR2 is SASEGT. This CDR3 has 14 amino acids. In nucleotides, the CDR3 is TGTGCCAGCGACTCGACAGGGGGAGGAGAGACCCAGTACTTC. It specifies CASDSTGGGETQYF.

This clonotype counts as medium-sized. The gene calls are TRBV6-5 and TRBJ2-1, with 7 bases lining up with TRBD2. The J call may be mistaken, given a closer DNA end match to TRBJ2-7. The CDR3 contains 18 residues. Germline values: CDR1 MNHEY, CDR2 SVGAGI. The CDR3 spells CASSYSVGGGRVYNEQYF. DNA of the CDR3: TGTGCCAGCAGTTACTCAGTCGGTGGCGGGAGAGTCTACAATGAGCAGTACTTC.